A single sample gave rise to the 23 T cell receptor beta chains below, sequenced in a study of T cell responses to AZD1222 COVID-19 vaccine. The data were produced by immunoSEQ multiplex PCR, yet TCRdb's version contains in-frame clones alone and is incomplete. The data contain 100,000 to 150,000 clones, around 90% of them singletons. The specimen comprised peripheral blood, sampled on day 0 of AZD1222 vaccination. These receptors all come from an adult in good health.

This clone was found once. The J gene is TRBJ2-1, the V gene TRBV30; D might be TRBD1 (5 bases). The CDR3 spans 15 residues. V lost 0 bases and J 10 bases, leaving 19 bases between the germline ends. The germline V gene has CDR1 GTSNPN and CDR2 SVGIG (reference sequence). The CDR3 coding sequence is TGTGCCTGGAGTGTATATATTGGGGCCGTTGGGGAGCAGTTCTTC. Amino acid sequence: CAWSVYIGAVGEQFF.

The V and J genes are TRBV3-1 (or the pseudogene TRBV3-2) and TRBJ1-2; possible D gene TRBD1, 5 bases. The length of the CDR3 is 19 residues. Trimming shortened V by 4 bases and J by 0 bases, and 24 bases separated the two germline ends. Looked up from germline, CDR1 is LGHDT and CDR2 is YNNKEL (reference sequence). DNA for the CDR3: TGTGCCAGCAGCCCCCCGCAGATTATGCAGGGACGCTCTAACTATGGCTACACCTTC. Its protein is CASSPPQIMQGRSNYGYTF.

This clone was recorded only once. The chain has TRBV5-5 and TRBJ2-1, with D possibly being TRBD2 (6 bases). CDR3 length equals 16 residues. In germline, CDR1 is SGHKS, CDR2 YYEKEE (reference sequence). Trimming shortened V by 2 bases and J by 0 bases, and 12 bases separated the two germline ends. DNA of the CDR3: TGTGCCAGCAGCTTTAGCGGAAACAGCTCCTACAATGAGCAGTTCTTC. Residues: CASSFSGNSSYNEQFF.

The V call is TRBV7-3, the J call TRBJ1-2, with a tentative D call TRBD1 (5 bases). Germline V lookup: CDR1 SGHTA, CDR2 FQGTGA. The CDR3 is 14 amino acids. The ends were cut back, 5 bases at V and 7 bases at J, with 17 bases in the middle. The CDR3 DNA reads TGTGCCAGCAGCCCCGGGGGTGACCTATCTGGCTACACCTTC. It translates to CASSPGGDLSGYTF. Full variable domain (missing parts from reference TRBV7-3 and TRBJ1-2): GAGVSQTPSNKVTEKGKYVELRCDPISGHTALYWYRQSLGQGPEFLIYFQGTGAADDSGLPNDRFFAVRPEGSVSTLKIQRTERGDSAVYLCASSPGGDLSGYTFGSGTRLTVV.

This chain connects TRBV5-1 to TRBJ2-7, with D hard to call. The CDR3 spans 15 residues. The germline gives CDR1 SGHRS, CDR2 YFSETQ. Trimming shortened V by 0 bases and J by 3 bases, and 13 bases separated the two germline ends. DNA for the CDR3: TGCGCCAGCAGCTTGGCCCCAGGACGGATCTACGAGCAGTACTTC. Amino acids: CASSLAPGRIYEQYF.

The chain recombines TRBV9 with TRBJ2-7; 7 nucleotides match TRBD2. The CDR3 is made up of 15 amino acids. The V gene end was trimmed by 0 bases and the J gene end by 5 bases; junction bases not matched to a gene: 8. CDR1 is SGDLS, CDR2 YYNGEE, per germline. CDR3 DNA: TGTGCCAGCAGCGTAGGAGGCGGGAGCGATAACGAGCAGTACTTC. Protein sequence: CASSVGGGSDNEQYF.

The gene calls are TRBV2 and TRBJ1-5; possible D gene TRBD1, 6 bases. The CDR3 is made up of 16 amino acids. Trimming took 2 bases from V and 3 from J, leaving 14 bases between them. Looked up from germline, CDR1 is SNHLY and CDR2 is FYNNEI. The CDR3 bases are TGTGCCAGCAGTGAATGGGGGGGGCGAAACAATCAGCCCCAGCATTTT. As protein: CASSEWGGRNNQPQHF.

The gene calls are TRBV7-3 and TRBJ2-3; D remains ambiguous. V shed 2 bases and J shed 0 bases, with 18 bases lying between them. The CDR3 extends over 18 amino acids. CDR1 and CDR2 (germline): SGHTA, FQGTGA. In nucleotides, the CDR3 is TGTGCCAGCAGCTTATCGGATTTAGGTGGGAACAGCACAGATACGCAGTATTTT. The encoded protein is CASSLSDLGGNSTDTQYF.

The rearrangement links TRBV10-2 to TRBJ2-1, with 9 bases that match TRBD1. J gave up 9 bases and V 6 bases, and 12 bases lay outside the gene matches. Germline values: CDR1 WSHSY, CDR2 SAAADI. The CDR3 covers 15 residues. In nucleotides, the CDR3 is TGCGCCAGCAGACAGGGGGCTGTTGGCTCTAGTGAGCAGTTCTTC. Its translation is CASRQGAVGSSEQFF.

The V and J genes are TRBV5-1 and TRBJ2-2; no reliable D call. The germline CDR1 and CDR2 sequences are SGHRS and YFSETQ. The CDR3 contains 15 residues. Trimming shortened V by 2 bases and J by 1 base, and 9 bases separated the two germline ends. CDR3: CASSFLTQNTGELFF. DNA of the CDR3: TGCGCCAGCAGCTTCCTGACACAGAACACCGGGGAGCTGTTTTTT.

This rearrangement joins TRBV30 to TRBJ1-6; D is possibly TRBD1 (5 bases). Trimming removed 4 bases at V and 5 bases at J, with 15 bases between. The CDR3 is 15 amino acids. Germline V lookup: CDR1 GTSNPN, CDR2 SVGIG (reference sequence). The CDR3 DNA reads as TGTGCCTGGAATCCCCAGGGAATCGATAATTCACCCCTCCACTTT. Translating gives CAWNPQGIDNSPLHF.

This chain joins TRBV7-8 and TRBJ2-7, with 11 bases matching TRBD2. The CDR3 length is 18 residues. Germline V gene sequence: CDR1 SGHVS, CDR2 FQNEAQ. The V and J ends lost 6 bases and 4 bases, in that order; junction bases with no gene match: 17. CDR3 protein: CASRYTGLAALGPYEQYF. The CDR3 DNA follows: TGTGCCAGCAGGTACACGGGACTAGCGGCCCTCGGACCTTACGAGCAGTACTTC. Based on the CDR3 plus reference TRBV7-8 and TRBJ2-7, the full variable domain is GAGVSQSPRYKVAKRGQDVALRCDPISGHVSLFWYQQALGQGPEFLTYFQNEAQLDKSGLPSDRFFAERPEGSVSTLKIQRTQQEDSAVYLCASRYTGLAALGPYEQYFGPGTRLTVT.

The V call is TRBV19, the J call TRBJ2-5, with 9 positions matching TRBD1. The V gene end was trimmed by 5 bases and the J gene end by 5 bases; junction bases not matched to a gene: 12. Germline CDR1 is LNHDA and CDR2 is SQIVND (reference sequence). The CDR3 spans 16 residues. CDR3 loop: CASSGLTGGAGETQYF. In DNA form, the CDR3 reads TGTGCCAGTAGTGGGCTAACAGGGGGCGCGGGGGAGACCCAGTACTTC.

The chain joins TRBV7-3 to TRBJ2-7; 11 bases are shared with TRBD1. The CDR3 has 14 amino acids. CDR1 is SGHTA, CDR2 FQGTGA, per germline. The J segment lost 6 bases and the V segment lost 5 bases, leaving 6 bases of the junction unmatched. Here the CDR3 DNA reads TGTGCCAGCAGCGCAGGACAGGGGGCGAGCGAGCAGTACTTC. Translated: CASSAGQGASEQYF.

In this sample, this clone turned up once. The gene calls are TRBV7-3 and TRBJ2-1; maybe TRBD2 (6 bases). The CDR3 has 14 amino acids. Trimming cost V 5 bases and J 5 bases, with 13 bases left between them. Germline assignment: CDR1 SGHTA and CDR2 FQGTGA. CDR3 DNA sequence: TGTGCCAGCAGCCCAATCGGACTACACAATGAGCAGTTCTTC. As protein: CASSPIGLHNEQFF.

The sample holds a few counts of this clone. The genes are TRBV6-5 and TRBJ1-1, with D possibly being TRBD1 (5 bases). The length of the CDR3 is 15 residues. Germline CDR1 and CDR2: MNHEY and SVGAGI. The V gene lost 6 bases and the J gene lost 4 bases, with 18 bases spanning the gap. This chain's CDR3 is CASSKTSEGSTEAFF. CDR3 sequence (DNA): TGTGCCAGCAGCAAGACAAGTGAGGGGAGCACTGAAGCTTTCTTT.

The chain joins TRBV10-3 to TRBJ1-3; D perhaps matches TRBD1 (5 bases). The CDR3 spans 16 residues. Germline CDR1 reads ENHRY; CDR2 reads SYGVKD. V lost 5 bases and J lost 0, with 14 bases in between. The CDR3: CAISLQGASSGNTIYF. CDR3 coding DNA: TGTGCCATCAGTCTACAAGGGGCTTCCTCTGGAAACACCATATATTTT.

V gene TRBV4-3 combines with J gene TRBJ2-1; 11 nucleotides align to TRBD1. V gave up 1 base and J gave up 6 bases; unmatched junction bases: 5. Germline V gene data show CDR1 as LGHNA and CDR2 as YSLEER. This CDR3 comprises 16 residues. The DNA of the CDR3 is TGCGCCAGCAGCCAAGTACCCGGGACAGGGGGCAATGAGCAGTTCTTC. Protein product: CASSQVPGTGGNEQFF.

The rearrangement uses TRBV19 and TRBJ2-7; 8 bases agree with TRBD2. With 5 bases clipped from V and 3 bases from J, the junction kept 9 bases outside the gene matches. The CDR3 runs 15 residues. Germline V CDR1 and CDR2: LNHDA, SQIVND (reference sequence). The CDR3 coding sequence is TGTGCCAGTAGTCTCAGCGGGAGTCGGCGCTACGAGCAGTACTTC. This encodes CASSLSGSRRYEQYF.

This clone was seen a few times. This rearrangement joins TRBV19 to TRBJ2-7, with 9 bases that match TRBD1. This CDR3 spans 15 amino acids. With V trimmed by 4 bases and J by 3 bases, 7 bases remained unmatched. Germline CDR1 reads LNHDA; CDR2 reads SQIVND (reference sequence). For the CDR3, the DNA is TGTGCCAGTAGTACCTCGGGACAGGGCTTCTACGAGCAGTACTTC. Residues: CASSTSGQGFYEQYF. Based on the CDR3 plus reference TRBV19 and TRBJ2-7, the full variable domain is DGGITQSPKYLFRKEGQNVTLSCEQNLNHDAMYWYRQDPGQGLRLIYYSQIVNDFQKGDIAEGYSVSREKKESFPLTVTSAQKNPTAFYLCASSTSGQGFYEQYFGPGTRLTVT.

This clone has a handful of counts. V usage is TRBV5-6 and J usage is TRBJ2-7, with 7 bases fitting TRBD1. V dropped 2 bases and J dropped 7; count of bases not matched to a gene: 21. Germline V gene lookup returns CDR1 SGHDT and CDR2 YYEEEE. This CDR3 comprises 18 residues. The CDR3 DNA reads TGTGCCAGCAGCTTATATGCAGGGGGATATTTCGGATTGTGGGAGCAGTACTTC. This gives the protein CASSLYAGGYFGLWEQYF.

The chain carries TRBV7-2 and TRBJ1-2, with D maybe TRBD1 (6 bases). The V gene lost 2 bases and the J gene lost 6 bases, with 13 bases spanning the gap. CDR1 is SGHTA and CDR2 is FQGNSA in the germline V gene. There are 14 residues in the CDR3. The chain's CDR3 is CASSLSLDSHGYTF. For the CDR3, the DNA is TGTGCCAGCAGCTTATCTCTGGACAGTCATGGCTACACCTTC.

V is TRBV11-3 and J is TRBJ2-7, with a tentative D call TRBD1 (7 bases). Germline V CDR1 and CDR2: SGHNT, YENEEA. Trimming took 2 bases from V and 4 from J, leaving 15 bases between them. This CDR3 has 15 residues. CDR3 DNA: TGTGCCAGCAGCTTAAGACAGGGAGGTCGGTACGAGCAGTACTTC. Translated: CASSLRQGGRYEQYF.